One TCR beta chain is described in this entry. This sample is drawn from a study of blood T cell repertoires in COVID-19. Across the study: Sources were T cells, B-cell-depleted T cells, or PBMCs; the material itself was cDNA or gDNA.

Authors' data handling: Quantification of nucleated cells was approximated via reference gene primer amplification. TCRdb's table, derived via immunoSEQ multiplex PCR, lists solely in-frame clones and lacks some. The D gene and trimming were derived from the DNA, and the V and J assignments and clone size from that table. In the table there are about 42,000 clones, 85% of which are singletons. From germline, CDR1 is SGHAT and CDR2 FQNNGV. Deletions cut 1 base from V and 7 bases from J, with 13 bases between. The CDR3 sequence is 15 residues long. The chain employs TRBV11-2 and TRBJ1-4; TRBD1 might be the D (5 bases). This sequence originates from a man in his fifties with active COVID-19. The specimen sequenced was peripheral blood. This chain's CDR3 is CASSLVGGYGEKLFF. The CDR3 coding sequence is TGTGCCAGCAGCTTAGTGGGGGGATATGGTGAAAAACTGTTTTTT.